This T cell receptor (beta chain) is from a study of blood T cells in healthy people across ages. Findings of the study overall: Across the age range, TCR beta diversity per million T cells fell in a roughly linear way.

In the case of this clonotype: Its antigen remains unknown.

A minimum of 6.5 million PBMCs was isolated per sample. Total RNA extraction produced at least 6 micrograms (per sample) for the study. Together with a sample-barcoded 5' primer, a J-beta primer mix was included in a second PCR lasting roughly 6 to 12 cycles. Each CDR3 protein gets one entry after TCRdb re-called the 5' RACE reads with MiXCR. The profile shows over 950,000 distinct CDR3 sequences, around two fifths of them singletons. The V and J ends lost 3 bases and 3 bases respectively, with 10 bases between them. Looked up from germline, CDR1 is SEHNR and CDR2 is FQNEAQ (reference sequence). The CDR3 consists of 14 residues.

The sample taken for sequencing was blood. The TCR was taken from a man younger than 30 in good health. The rearrangement uses TRBV7-9 and TRBJ2-3, with D perhaps TRBD2 (5 bases). The CDR3 DNA reads TGTGCCAGCAGCTTCTTTGAGGGAACAGATACGCAGTATTTT. This translates into CASSFFEGTDTQYF.